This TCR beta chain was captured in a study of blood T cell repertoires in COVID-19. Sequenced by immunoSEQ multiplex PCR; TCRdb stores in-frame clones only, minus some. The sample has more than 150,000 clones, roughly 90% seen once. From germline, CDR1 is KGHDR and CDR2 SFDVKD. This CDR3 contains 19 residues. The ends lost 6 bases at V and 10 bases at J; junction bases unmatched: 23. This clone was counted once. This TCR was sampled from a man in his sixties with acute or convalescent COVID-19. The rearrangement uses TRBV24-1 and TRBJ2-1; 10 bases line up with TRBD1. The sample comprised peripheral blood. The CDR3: CATSSFGVSDRGLFGEQFF. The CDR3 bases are TGTGCCACCAGTTCTTTTGGTGTTTCCGACAGGGGGCTGTTCGGCGAGCAGTTCTTC.